The 10 T cell receptor beta chains below all came from one sample that was sequenced in a study of cytomegalovirus exposure and HLA in healthy donors. The repertoire was sequenced with immunoSEQ multiplex PCR; TCRdb's copy has only in-frame clones and lacks some. The sample shows around 130,000 clones, roughly 90% of them seen only once. Source material: PBMCs. These TCRs come from a man younger than 40 in good health and CMV-seronegative.

V is TRBV6-1 and J is TRBJ2-7; tentatively, D is TRBD2 (5 bases). V was shortened by 2 bases and J by 3 bases, with 11 bases between the two germline ends. Germline V gives CDR1 MNHNS, CDR2 SASEGT. The CDR3 contains 14 residues. The CDR3 sequence is CASSEQLRDYEQYF. DNA of the CDR3: TGTGCCAGCAGTGAACAGTTGAGGGACTACGAGCAGTACTTC.

The chain uses TRBV27 and TRBJ1-1, with a tentative D call TRBD1 (6 bases). There are 13 residues in the CDR3. Germline V lookup: CDR1 MNHEY, CDR2 SMNVEV (reference sequence). The germline V and J ends were trimmed by 2 bases and 4 bases, with 8 bases remaining between them. The DNA of the CDR3 is TGTGCCAGCAGTTTAAACAGGGCCACTGAAGCTTTCTTT. The encoded protein is CASSLNRATEAFF.

The V call is TRBV30, the J call TRBJ1-2, with a tentative D call TRBD1 (5 bases). The CDR3 has 16 residues. V lost 2 bases, J lost 9 bases, and 25 bases lay in between. Germline CDR1 is GTSNPN and CDR2 is SVGIG (reference sequence). This CDR3 is CAWSQGKQGSLVSYTF. The DNA for the CDR3 is TGTGCCTGGAGTCAAGGAAAGCAGGGTTCCCTTGTGAGCTACACCTTC.

The chain couples TRBV5-4 to TRBJ2-7; 14 nucleotides match TRBD2. Germline CDR1 is SGHNT and CDR2 is YYREEE (reference sequence). This CDR3 has 19 residues. V was pared by 1 base and J by 5 bases, with 14 bases of the junction left unmatched. The CDR3 nucleotides are TGTGCCAGCAGCTTGTTCGGACTAGCGGGAGGACCTTCGAGGAACGAGCAGTACTTC. Its protein product is CASSLFGLAGGPSRNEQYF.

This chain connects TRBV5-6 to TRBJ2-7, with a possible D match to TRBD1 (5 bases). V dropped 2 bases and J dropped 0 bases, with 15 bases sitting between them. CDR1 and CDR2 from the germline V gene are SGHDT and YYEEEE. The CDR3 has 16 amino acids. The CDR3 DNA reads TGTGCCAGCAGCTTCAGGGTCCCACGACTCTCCTACGAGCAGTACTTC. It specifies CASSFRVPRLSYEQYF.

The V and J genes are TRBV6-5 and TRBJ1-2; TRBD1 agrees at 11 bases. Germline V gene sequence: CDR1 MNHEY, CDR2 SVGAGI. Trimming cost V 4 bases and J 5 bases; bases outside gene matches: 6. The CDR3 has 15 amino acids. The CDR3 reads CASSSRTGGAYGYTF. The CDR3 bases are TGTGCCAGCAGTTCACGGACAGGGGGCGCTTATGGCTACACCTTC.

The chain is built from TRBV5-6 and TRBJ1-3; TRBD1 might be the D (6 bases). Germline-derived CDR1 and CDR2 are SGHDT and YYEEEE. CDR3 length equals 14 residues. V shed 4 bases and J shed 1 base, with 9 bases lying between them. Here the CDR3 reads CASSLTGSGNTIYF. The DNA of the CDR3 is TGTGCCAGCAGCCTCACAGGGTCTGGAAACACCATATATTTT.

This chain connects TRBV9 to TRBJ1-5; TRBD1 is a possible D gene (5 bases). Trimming left V 0 bases short and J 6 bases short, with 13 bases between. Germline CDR1 SGDLS, CDR2 YYNGEE. The CDR3 extends over 15 amino acids. Written as DNA, the CDR3 is TGTGCCAGCAGCGTAGATCCAAGGGGTGGTCAGCCCCAGCATTTT. Protein sequence: CASSVDPRGGQPQHF.

The genes are TRBV7-9 and TRBJ2-5; 13 positions agree with TRBD2. The CDR3 is 19 residues long. The V gene's germline CDR1 is SEHNR and CDR2 FQNEAQ (reference sequence). V lost 5 bases and J lost 2; bases outside the gene matches: 14. The CDR3 spells CASSNTNRPGLAGQETQYF. The CDR3 DNA reads TGTGCCAGCAGCAACACCAACCGTCCGGGACTAGCGGGGCAAGAGACCCAGTACTTC.

About this clone: Other DNA sequences in the same sample also yield this CDR3. The chain has TRBV6-5 and TRBJ2-2, with D possibly matching TRBD1 (5 bases). The CDR3 covers 13 residues. V was clipped by 5 bases and J by 4 bases, with 8 bases between them. Looked up from germline, CDR1 is MNHEY and CDR2 is SVGAGI. In DNA form, the CDR3 reads TGTGCCAGCAGTATCCAGGGCACCGGGGAGCTGTTTTTT. Translated: CASSIQGTGELFF.